Given below is one T cell receptor beta chain in context. The entry originates in a study of blood T cell repertoires in COVID-19. Study in general: Donors in the United States, Italy and Spain gave samples during acute or convalescent COVID-19.

Per the authors' pipeline: The assay estimated nucleated cells by amplifying reference gene primers. Produced via immunoSEQ multiplex PCR; TCRdb's table is partial and in-frame only. V and J calls and clone size come straight from that table; D and trimming were deduced from the DNA. The sample has over 150,000 clones; about 82% are singletons. Enrolment of Seattle patients took place during active infection, and they were followed longitudinally. Sequences were obtained from peripheral blood. The receptor was derived from an elderly woman with COVID-19, enrolled during active disease.

The CDR3 is CASSLTGLVDNEQFF. As DNA, the CDR3 is TGTGCCAGCAGCTTAACGGGACTAGTTGACAATGAGCAGTTCTTC. J is TRBJ2-1 and V is TRBV7-3; 8 bases line up with TRBD2. With V trimmed by 0 bases and J by 5 bases, 3 bases remained unmatched. Germline values: CDR1 SGHTA, CDR2 FQGTGA. The CDR3 runs to 15 residues.